This entry is about one T cell receptor beta chain. The antigen remains undetermined. Negative magnetic isolation gave CD8+ and CD4+ cells; FACS enriched CD8+ TEMRA. The source of the sample is a study of CD8 T cells in Susac syndrome. Findings and limits, study-wide: As acknowledged by the study, its TCR sequencing and HLA analysis included a relatively small number of individuals.

Random hexamers served to reverse transcribe about 0.5 to 1 ug RNA. Amplification of TCR beta CDR3 spanned 54 Vbeta and 13 Jbeta via immunoSEQ multiplex PCR. TCRdb reanalysed the immunoSEQ multiplex PCR reads using MiXCR and keeps one entry per CDR3 protein. The table lists 300,000 or so distinct CDR3 sequences, about 91% of them singletons, with 0.065% in the top ten. Sequencing input: CD4+ T cells from PBMCs. The receptor's source is a human donor with multiple sclerosis.

The CDR3 loop is CASSPMKGALNTEAFF. The CDR3 DNA reads TGTGCCAGCTCACCAATGAAGGGGGCCCTAAACACTGAAGCTTTCTTT. V and J are TRBV18 and TRBJ1-1; 7 bases fit TRBD1. V lost 2 bases to trimming and J lost 2 bases; unmatched junction nucleotides: 8. The CDR3 covers 16 residues. Germline V gives CDR1 KGHSH, CDR2 LQKENI. The full variable domain, in which reference TRBV18 and TRBJ1-1 provide the parts outside the CDR3, is NAGVMQNPRHLVRRRGQEARLRCSPMKGHSHVYWYRQLPEEGLKFMVYLQKENIIDESGMPKERFSAEFPKEGPSILRIQQVVRGDSAAYFCASSPMKGALNTEAFFGQGTRLTVV.